This TCR beta chain was obtained from a study of blood T cell repertoires in COVID-19. Study as a whole: Samples came from the United States, Italy and Spain, spanning acute and convalescent COVID-19. PBMCs, B-cell-depleted T cells, or T cells provided the cDNA or gDNA that made up the material.

In the original workflow: Amplified reference gene primers provided the basis for estimating nucleated cell counts. This table comes from immunoSEQ multiplex PCR, and its TCRdb copy is limited to in-frame clones, with some not included. V, J and clone size are taken as reported in that table, and D and trimming were inferred from the DNA itself. The sample consists of 150,000 to 200,000 clones, 86% of them appearing once. The CDR3 length is 13 residues. Between the trimmed V and J ends, which lost 3 bases and 7 bases, there was a span of 9 bases. Germline V gene sequence: CDR1 MNHEY, CDR2 SMNVEV (reference sequence).

Sequenced sample: peripheral blood. The chain links TRBV27 to TRBJ2-2, with D uncertain. This receptor was taken from a man aged 65-85 years with acute or convalescent COVID-19. For the CDR3, the DNA is TGTGCCAGCAGTTTCCCCCACAGCGGGGAGCTGTTTTTT. This sequence encodes CASSFPHSGELFF.